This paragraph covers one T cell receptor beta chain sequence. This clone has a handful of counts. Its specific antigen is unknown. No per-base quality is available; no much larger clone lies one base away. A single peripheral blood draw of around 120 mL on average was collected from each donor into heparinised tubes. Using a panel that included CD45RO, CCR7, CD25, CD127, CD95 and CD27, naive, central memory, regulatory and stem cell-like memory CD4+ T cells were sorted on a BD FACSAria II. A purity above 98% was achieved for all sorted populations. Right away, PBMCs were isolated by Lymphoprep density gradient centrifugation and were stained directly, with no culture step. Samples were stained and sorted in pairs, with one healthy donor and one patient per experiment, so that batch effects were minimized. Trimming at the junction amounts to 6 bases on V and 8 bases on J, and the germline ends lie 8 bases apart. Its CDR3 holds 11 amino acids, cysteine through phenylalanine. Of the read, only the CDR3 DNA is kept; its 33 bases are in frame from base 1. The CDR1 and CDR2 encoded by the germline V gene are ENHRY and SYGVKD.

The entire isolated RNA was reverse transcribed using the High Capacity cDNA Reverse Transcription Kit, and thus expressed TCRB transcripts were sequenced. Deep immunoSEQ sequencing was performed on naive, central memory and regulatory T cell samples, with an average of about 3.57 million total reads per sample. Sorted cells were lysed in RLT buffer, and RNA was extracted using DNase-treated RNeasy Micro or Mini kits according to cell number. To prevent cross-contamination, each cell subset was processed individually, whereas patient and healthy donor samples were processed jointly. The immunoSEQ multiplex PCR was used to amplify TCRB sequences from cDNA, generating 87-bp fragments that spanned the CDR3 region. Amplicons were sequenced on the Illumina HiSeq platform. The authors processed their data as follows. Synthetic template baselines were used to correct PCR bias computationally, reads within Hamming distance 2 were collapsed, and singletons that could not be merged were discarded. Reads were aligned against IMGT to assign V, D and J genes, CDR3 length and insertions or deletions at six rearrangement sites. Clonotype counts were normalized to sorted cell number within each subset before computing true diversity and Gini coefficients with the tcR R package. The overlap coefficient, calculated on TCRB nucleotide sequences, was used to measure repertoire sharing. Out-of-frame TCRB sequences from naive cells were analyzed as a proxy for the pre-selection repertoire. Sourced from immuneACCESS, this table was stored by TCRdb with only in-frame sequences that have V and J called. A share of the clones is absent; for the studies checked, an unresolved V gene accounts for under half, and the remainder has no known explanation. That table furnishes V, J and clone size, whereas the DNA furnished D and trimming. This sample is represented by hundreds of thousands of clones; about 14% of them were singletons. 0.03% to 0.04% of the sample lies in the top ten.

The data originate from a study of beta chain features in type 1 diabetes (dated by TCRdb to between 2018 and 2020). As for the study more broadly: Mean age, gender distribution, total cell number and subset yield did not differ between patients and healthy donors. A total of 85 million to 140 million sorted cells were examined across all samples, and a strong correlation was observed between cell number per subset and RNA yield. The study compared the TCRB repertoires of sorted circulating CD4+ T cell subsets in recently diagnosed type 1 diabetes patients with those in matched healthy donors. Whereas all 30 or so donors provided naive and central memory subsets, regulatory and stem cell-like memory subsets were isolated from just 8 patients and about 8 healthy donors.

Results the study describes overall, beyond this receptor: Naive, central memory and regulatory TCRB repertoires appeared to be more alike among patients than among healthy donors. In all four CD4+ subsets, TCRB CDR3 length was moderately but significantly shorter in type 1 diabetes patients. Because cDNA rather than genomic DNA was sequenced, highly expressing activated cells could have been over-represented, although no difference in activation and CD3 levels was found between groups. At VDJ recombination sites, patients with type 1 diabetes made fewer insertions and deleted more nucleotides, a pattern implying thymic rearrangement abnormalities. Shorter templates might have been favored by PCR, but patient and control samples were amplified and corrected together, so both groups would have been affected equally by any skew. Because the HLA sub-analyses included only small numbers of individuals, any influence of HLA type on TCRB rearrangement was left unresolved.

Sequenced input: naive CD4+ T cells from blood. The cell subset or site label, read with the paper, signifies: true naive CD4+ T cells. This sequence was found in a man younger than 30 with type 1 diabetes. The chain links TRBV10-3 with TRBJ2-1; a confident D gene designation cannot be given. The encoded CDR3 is CAIRSFDEQFF. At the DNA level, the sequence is TGTGCCATCAGAAGTTTCGATGAGCAGTTCTTC.